The 7 T cell receptor beta chains presented below share a single source sample, sequenced in a study of CD8+ T cells in alopecia areata. Using CD4, CD8alpha, NKG2D, NKG2ACE and other markers, pooled cutaneous lymph node cells were sorted. Isolated RNA was reverse transcribed into cDNA used as the sequencing template. Libraries were prepared by immunoSEQ multiplex PCR; TCRdb keeps only in-frame clonotypes and omits some of them. This sample includes about 270,000 clones with no singletons; its ten biggest clones take up 1.2%. The sequenced sample was CD4+ T cells sorted from a lymph node. These receptors were obtained from a C3H/HeJ mouse with alopecia areata. As its MHC haplotype, the strain has H2-k.

This clone was observed a few times. Each gene name is a mouse one. The read gets to within 4 residues of the CDR3 end, and the germline J gene fills in the rest. The chain combines TRBV13-1 with TRBJ2-7; 10 bases align to TRBD1. CDR3 size: 14 residues. Germline V gives CDR1 NSHNY, CDR2 SYGAGN. The part of the CDR3 DNA that was read is TGTGCCAGCAGTAAGGGACAGGGGATTTAT. Residues: CASSKGQGIY. In full, the CDR3 is CASSKGQGIYEQYF.

There are a few counts of this clone. Gene names and germline match the mouse. The read gets to within 4 residues of the CDR3 end, and the germline J gene fills in the rest. The genes are TRBV13-2 and TRBJ2-7; 8 positions match TRBD2. The CDR3 extends over 14 amino acids. The V gene's germline CDR1 is NNHNN and CDR2 SYGAGS (reference sequence). J lost 3 bases, V lost 0 bases, and 2 bases had no gene match. The CDR3 bases that were read are TGTGCCAGCGGTGATGCTGGGGGGTTCTAT. Translating gives CASGDAGGFY. The entire CDR3 protein reads CASGDAGGFYEQYF.

Points on this clone: The genes and germline here are from mouse. From the germline J gene comes the end of the CDR3, since the read stops 4 residues before it. This sample includes further DNA sequences coding for the same CDR3. The V and J genes are TRBV31 and TRBJ2-3, with 8 bases identical to TRBD2. Germline V gene lookup returns CDR1 GKSSPN and CDR2 SITVG. V trimming: 2 bases; J trimming: 0 bases; junction bases outside the gene matches: 4. The CDR3 contains 15 residues. Here the CDR3 reads CAWSTGGTSAETLYF. CDR3 DNA (partial): TGTGCCTGGAGTACTGGGGGCACTAGTGCAGAA.

This clone was counted only a few times. Gene names refer to mouse genes. The DNA ends 4 residues before the CDR3 does, and the rest of the CDR3 is filled in from the germline J gene. The chain carries TRBV19 and TRBJ2-1, with 10 nucleotides matching TRBD2. The CDR3 totals 15 residues. Germline CDR1 FNHDT, CDR2 SITEND (reference sequence). J lost 0 bases, V lost 5 bases, and 2 bases had no gene match. The CDR3 region is CASRGTGVNYAEQFF. CDR3 DNA (partial): TGTGCCAGCAGAGGGACTGGGGTTAACTATGCT.

This clone was counted between two and nine times. Gene names and germline refer to mouse. The read comes to an end 4 residues before the CDR3 does, leaving the germline J gene to fill in the end. The chain combines TRBV1 with TRBJ2-3, with a weak D call TRBD2 (6 bases). Per the germline V gene, CDR1 is NSQYPW and CDR2 is LRSPGD (reference sequence). Trimming took off 2 bases at V and 1 base at J, with 19 bases between the two ends. The CDR3 sequence is 18 residues long. The chain's CDR3 is CTCSAPIGLIGGAETLYF. Incomplete CDR3 DNA: TGCACCTGCAGTGCACCAATAGGACTGATTGGGGGTGCAGAA.

To note about this clone: The germline and genes are mouse ones. From the germline J gene comes the end of the CDR3, since the read stops 4 residues before it. The sample carries other DNA sequences with the same CDR3. The chain employs TRBV19 and TRBJ2-1; possibly TRBD1 for D (6 bases). The CDR3 is 14 amino acids. The V gene lost 4 bases and the J gene lost 1 base, with 9 bases spanning the gap. Germline-derived CDR1 and CDR2 are FNHDT and SITEND (reference sequence). The CDR3 here is CASSPQGNYAEQFF. The part of the CDR3 DNA that was read is TGTGCCAGCAGTCCACAGGGAAACTATGCT.

This clone was detected a few times. Gene names follow the mouse nomenclature. Read coverage stops 4 residues before the CDR3 terminus; the germline J gene supplies the remainder. Other nucleotide sequences from this sample produce the same CDR3. This chain links TRBV13-2 with TRBJ2-7; TRBD2 agrees at 9 bases. The germline V gene has CDR1 NNHNN and CDR2 SYGAGS (reference sequence). The CDR3 has 13 residues. The V and J ends lost 3 bases and 3 bases, in that order; junction bases with no gene match: 1. The CDR3 loop is CASGGLGDYEQYF. The DNA read from the CDR3 is TGTGCCAGCGGTGGACTGGGGGACTAT.